This T cell receptor (beta chain) was found in a study of response to subunit inactivated influenza vaccine. Study results and caveats: The study's authors posited that every seasonal influenza vaccination enlists few new T cells.

TCRdb independently ran MiXCR on the RT-PCR reads; one entry per CDR3 protein. Here the sample spans more than 700,000 distinct CDR3 sequences, around 21% being singletons. There are many counts of this clonotype. Its target is unknown. The V end lost 2 bases, the J end lost 1 base, and 6 bases lay between the germline ends. The germline V gene has CDR1 SGDLS and CDR2 YYNGEE. The CDR3 covers 13 residues. This chain joins TRBV9 and TRBJ1-1; unclear D gene. This TCR came from a man aged 50-59 years who received an inactivated influenza vaccine. The material sequenced was PBMCs from blood, taken 5 days after vaccination. CDR3 nucleotides: TGTGCCAGCAGCGTCGACAAGAACACTGAAGCTTTCTTT. This codes for CASSVDKNTEAFF.